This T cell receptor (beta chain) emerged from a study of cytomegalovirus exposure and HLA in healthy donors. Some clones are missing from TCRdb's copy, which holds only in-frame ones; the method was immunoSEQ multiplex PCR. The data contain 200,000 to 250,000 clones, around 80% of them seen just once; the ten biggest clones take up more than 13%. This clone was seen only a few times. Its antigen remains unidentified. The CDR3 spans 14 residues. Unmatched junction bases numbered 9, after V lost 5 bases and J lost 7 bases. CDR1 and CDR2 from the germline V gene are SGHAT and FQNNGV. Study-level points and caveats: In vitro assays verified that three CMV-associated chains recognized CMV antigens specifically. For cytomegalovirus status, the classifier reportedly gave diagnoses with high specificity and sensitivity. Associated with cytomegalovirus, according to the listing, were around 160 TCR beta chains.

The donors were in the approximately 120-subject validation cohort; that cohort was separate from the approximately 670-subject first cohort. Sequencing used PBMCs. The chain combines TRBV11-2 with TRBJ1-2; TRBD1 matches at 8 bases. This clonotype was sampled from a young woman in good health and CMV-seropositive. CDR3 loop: CASSPGDRFGGYTF. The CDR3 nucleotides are TGTGCCAGCAGCCCAGGGGACAGGTTTGGTGGCTACACCTTC.